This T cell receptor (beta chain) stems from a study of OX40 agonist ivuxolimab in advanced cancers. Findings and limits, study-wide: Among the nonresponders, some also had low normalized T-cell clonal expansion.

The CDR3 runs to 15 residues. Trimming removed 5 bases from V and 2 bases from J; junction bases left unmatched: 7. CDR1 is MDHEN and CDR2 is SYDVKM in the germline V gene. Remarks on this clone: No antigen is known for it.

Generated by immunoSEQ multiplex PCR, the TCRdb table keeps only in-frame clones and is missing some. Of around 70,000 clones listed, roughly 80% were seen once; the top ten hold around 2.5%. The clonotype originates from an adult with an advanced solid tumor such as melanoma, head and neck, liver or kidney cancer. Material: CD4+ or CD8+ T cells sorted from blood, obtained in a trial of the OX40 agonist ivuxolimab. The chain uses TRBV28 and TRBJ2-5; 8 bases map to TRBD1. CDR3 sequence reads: CASSLGQGRQETQYF. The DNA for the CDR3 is TGTGCCAGCAGTCTTGGACAGGGAAGACAAGAGACCCAGTACTTC.